This T cell receptor (beta chain) was recovered during a study of control samples from healthy donors and cancer patients. CDR1 and CDR2 from the germline V gene are SGHKS and YYEKEE (reference sequence). The V and J ends lost 0 bases and 0 bases respectively, with 16 bases between them. The CDR3 totals 18 residues. Some clones are missing from TCRdb's copy, which holds only in-frame ones; the method was immunoSEQ multiplex PCR. The sample gives 130,000 or so clones, 75% to 95% of which show up once; under 9% is in the top ten. This clone was counted a few times. Sequenced input: blood. This chain joins TRBV5-5 and TRBJ2-4; D could derive from TRBD1 or TRBD2 (5 bases each). The receptor comes from a man between 18 and 29 years old in good health. CDR3 bases: TGTGCCAGCAGCTTGGCCGGGATCGCAGGGCTAGCCAAAAACATTCAGTACTTC. It specifies CASSLAGIAGLAKNIQYF.